This TCR beta chain was obtained from a study of blood T cell repertoires in COVID-19 (dated by TCRdb to 2018 to 2020). Regarding the study in general: The collaborator samples originated in the United States, Italy and Spain and spanned the acute and convalescent phases of COVID-19. The prospective study material was composed of cDNA or gDNA derived from T cells, B-cell-depleted T cells, or PBMCs. Deeply sampled blood TCRbeta repertoires from subjects exposed to, actively infected with, or recovered from COVID-19 were included in the dataset. The repertoires were made available in a free public database intended to serve as a resource for research on the immune response to SARS-CoV-2. Samples were obtained from the ongoing ImmuneRACE study (first 160 participants) and from over 1,000 subjects provided by 6 global collaborators. The sample metadata nearly always contained a de-identified subject ID, COVID-19 status, age in years and sex. Where HLA class I and class II types were available, the types were taken from metadata supplied by the sample provider, not from assay-based typing.

Whole blood was collected in K2EDTA tubes by collaborating institutions according to the institutions' own protocols. Collaborator samples were shipped for TCRbeta analysis as frozen whole blood, isolated PBMCs, or DNA extracted from either sample type. Overall study outcomes, separate from this receptor: How much clinical and demographic metadata was included differed by source and by participant, and the metadata was provided uncurated.

Worth noting for this clone: Its antigen target is currently unknown. Base qualities are not at hand, and no much larger clone is one base apart.

TCRbeta CDR3 regions were amplified from genomic DNA using the immunoSEQ Assay, a bias-controlled multiplex PCR. From the authors' description of their analysis: The number of nucleated cells in each sample was estimated by amplification of reference gene primers within the assay. To quantify the absolute abundance of each unique TCRbeta CDR3 rearrangement, sequence reads were collapsed and filtered. For each sample, productive Simpson clonality was calculated by taking the square root of Simpson's diversity index across productive rearrangements. The source is immuneACCESS, and TCRdb retained only in-frame sequences with V and J called. Part of the clones is not carried over; for the studies checked, unresolved V genes explain less than half of this, and the remainder is unexplained. That table is the source of V, J and clone size, and D and trimming were worked out from the DNA. The sample contains approximately 140,000 clones, 80% to 90% of them found a single time. The top ten clonotypes cover over 9.5% of the sample.

Including the terminal cysteine and phenylalanine, the CDR3 comprises 13 residues. Just the 39-base CDR3 DNA is kept, in frame starting at base 1. V is trimmed back by 8 bases and J by 7 bases, and the junction contains 9 bases that no gene match accounts for. From a lookup of the germline V gene, CDR1 and CDR2 are MDHEN and SYDVKM. The V and J segments used are TRBV28 and TRBJ1-2, and TRBD1 aligns with 8 junction nucleotides. This TCR derives from a man between 60 and 70 years old with active or convalescent COVID-19. Specimen: peripheral blood. The nucleotides read TGTGCCAGCGCATGGACAGGGACGGGTGGCTACACCTTC. This encodes CASAWTGTGGYTF.